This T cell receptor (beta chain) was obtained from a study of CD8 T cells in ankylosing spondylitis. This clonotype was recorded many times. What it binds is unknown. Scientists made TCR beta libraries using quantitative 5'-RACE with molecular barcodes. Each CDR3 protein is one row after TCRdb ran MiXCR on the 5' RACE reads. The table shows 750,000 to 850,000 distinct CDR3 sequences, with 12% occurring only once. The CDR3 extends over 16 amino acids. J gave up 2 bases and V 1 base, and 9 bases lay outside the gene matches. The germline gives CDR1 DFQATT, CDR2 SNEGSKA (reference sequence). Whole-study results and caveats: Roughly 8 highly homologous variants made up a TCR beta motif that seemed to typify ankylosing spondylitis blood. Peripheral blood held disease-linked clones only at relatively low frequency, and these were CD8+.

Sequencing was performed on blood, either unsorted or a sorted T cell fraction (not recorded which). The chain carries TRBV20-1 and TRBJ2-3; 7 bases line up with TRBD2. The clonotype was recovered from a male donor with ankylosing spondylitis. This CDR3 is CSARVSRRENTDTQYF. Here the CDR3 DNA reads TGCAGTGCTAGAGTTTCTCGGCGGGAGAACACAGATACGCAGTATTTT.